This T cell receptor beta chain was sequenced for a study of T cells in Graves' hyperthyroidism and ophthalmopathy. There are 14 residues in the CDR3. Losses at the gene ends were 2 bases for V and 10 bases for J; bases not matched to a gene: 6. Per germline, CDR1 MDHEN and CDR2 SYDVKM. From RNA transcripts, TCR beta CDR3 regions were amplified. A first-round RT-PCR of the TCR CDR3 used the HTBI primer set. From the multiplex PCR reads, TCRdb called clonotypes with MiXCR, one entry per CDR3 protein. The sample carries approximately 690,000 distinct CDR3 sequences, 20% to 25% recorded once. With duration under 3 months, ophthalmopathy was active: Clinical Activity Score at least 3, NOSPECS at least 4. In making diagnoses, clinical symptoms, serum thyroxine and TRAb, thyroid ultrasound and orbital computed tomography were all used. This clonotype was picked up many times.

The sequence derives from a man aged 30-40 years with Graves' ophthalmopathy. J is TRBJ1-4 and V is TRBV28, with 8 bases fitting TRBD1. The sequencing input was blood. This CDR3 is CASSLAGQEGKLFF. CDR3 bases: TGTGCCAGCAGTTTAGCGGGACAGGAAGGAAAACTGTTTTTT.